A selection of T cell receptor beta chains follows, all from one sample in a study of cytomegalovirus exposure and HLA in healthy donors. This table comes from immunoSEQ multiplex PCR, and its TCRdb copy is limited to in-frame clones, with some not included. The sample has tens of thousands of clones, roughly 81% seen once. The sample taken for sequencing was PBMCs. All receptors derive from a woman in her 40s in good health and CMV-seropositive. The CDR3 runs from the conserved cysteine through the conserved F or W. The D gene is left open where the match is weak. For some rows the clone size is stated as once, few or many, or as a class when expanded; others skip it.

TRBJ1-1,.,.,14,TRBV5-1,CASSLGTDNTEAFF,TGCGCCAGCAGCTTGGGAACAGACAACACTGAAGCTTTCTTT
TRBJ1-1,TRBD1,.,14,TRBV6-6,CASSPWTGQREAFF,TGTGCCAGCAGTCCCTGGACAGGGCAGAGAGAAGCTTTCTTT
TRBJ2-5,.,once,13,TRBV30,CAWRPDRQETQYF,TGTGCCTGGAGGCCGGACAGACAAGAGACCCAGTACTTC
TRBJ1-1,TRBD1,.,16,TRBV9,CASSVGGTVLNTEAFF,TGTGCCAGCAGCGTAGGAGGGACAGTCCTGAACACTGAAGCTTTCTTT
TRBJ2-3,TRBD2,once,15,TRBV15,CATSPDGGSGGTQYF,TGTGCCACCAGCCCCGACGGGGGGAGCGGGGGTACGCAGTATTTT
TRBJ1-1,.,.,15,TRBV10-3,CAISEGSARVTEAFF,TGTGCCATCAGTGAGGGTAGTGCCAGGGTCACTGAAGCTTTCTTT
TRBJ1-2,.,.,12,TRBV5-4,CASSTPNYGYTF,TGTGCCAGCAGCACACCTAACTATGGCTACACCTTC
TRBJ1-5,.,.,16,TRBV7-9,CASSLGLQGGGTAQHF,TGTGCCAGCAGCTTGGGGTTACAGGGCGGGGGTACGGCCCAGCATTTT
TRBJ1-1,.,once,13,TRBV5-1,CASSQRGYTEAFF,TGCGCCAGCAGCCAGCGGGGGTACACTGAAGCTTTCTTT
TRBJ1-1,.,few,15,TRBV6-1,CASRAGPTTNTEAFF,TGTGCCAGCAGGGCGGGACCGACTACAAACACTGAAGCTTTCTTT
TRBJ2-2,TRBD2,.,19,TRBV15,CATSREGLAGGRRTGELFF,TGTGCCACCAGCAGGGAGGGACTAGCGGGGGGCCGTCGAACCGGGGAGCTGTTTTTT
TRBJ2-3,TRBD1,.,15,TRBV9,CASSDRTGGVDTQYF,TGTGCCAGCAGCGATAGGACAGGGGGCGTGGATACGCAGTATTTT
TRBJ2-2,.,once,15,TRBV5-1,CASTIQGLNTGELFF,TGCGCCAGTACCATACAGGGTCTGAACACCGGGGAGCTGTTTTTT
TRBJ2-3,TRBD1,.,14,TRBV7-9,CASSRTGGTDTQYF,TGTGCCAGCAGTAGGACAGGGGGCACAGATACGCAGTATTTT
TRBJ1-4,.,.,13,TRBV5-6,CASSLAGIEKLFF,TGTGCCAGCAGCTTGGCGGGGATCGAAAAACTGTTTTTT
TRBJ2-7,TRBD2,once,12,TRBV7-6,CASSGGAYEQYF,TGTGCCAGCAGCGGGGGGGCCTACGAGCAGTACTTC
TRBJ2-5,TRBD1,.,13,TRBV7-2,CASSRDSQETQYF,TGTGCCAGCAGCCGGGACAGTCAAGAGACCCAGTACTTC
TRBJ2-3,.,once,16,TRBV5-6,CASSLVSSSNTDTQYF,TGTGCCAGCAGCTTGGTTTCGAGTTCCAACACAGATACGCAGTATTTT
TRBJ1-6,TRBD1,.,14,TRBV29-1,CSVRSGTGVSPLHF,TGCAGCGTTCGATCCGGGACAGGGGTATCACCCCTCCACTTT
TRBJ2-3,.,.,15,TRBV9,CASSVVDLGSNTQYF,TGTGCCAGCAGCGTAGTGGACTTAGGGAGCAATACGCAGTATTTT
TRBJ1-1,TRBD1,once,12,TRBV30,CAWGQGDTEAFF,TGTGCCTGGGGACAGGGGGACACTGAAGCTTTCTTT
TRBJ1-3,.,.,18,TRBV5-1,CASSLGAGPSEREVTIYF,TGCGCCAGCAGCTTGGGAGCGGGACCATCCGAGAGGGAAGTCACCATATATTTT
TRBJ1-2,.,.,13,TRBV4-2,CASSPRGNYGYTF,TGTGCCAGCAGCCCAAGGGGCAACTATGGCTACACCTTC
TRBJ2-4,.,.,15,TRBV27,CASSEVGIAKNIQYF,TGTGCCAGCAGTGAGGTCGGGATAGCCAAAAACATTCAGTACTTC
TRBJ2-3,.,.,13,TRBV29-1,CSVPTASTDTQYF,TGCAGCGTACCGACAGCTAGCACAGATACGCAGTATTTT
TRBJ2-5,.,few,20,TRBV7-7,CASSPGLSSGQTRRQETQYF,TGTGCCAGCAGCCCAGGACTTTCCAGCGGGCAGACTCGCCGGCAAGAGACCCAGTACTTC
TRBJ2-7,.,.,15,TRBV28,CASRIREGARYEQYF,TGTGCCAGCAGGATTCGGGAGGGGGCCCGGTACGAGCAGTACTTC
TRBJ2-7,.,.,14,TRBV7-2,CASSSLRDTYEQYF,TGTGCCAGCAGCTCCCTTCGGGACACCTACGAGCAGTACTTC
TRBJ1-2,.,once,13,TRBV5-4,CASSPQERYGYTF,TGTGCCAGCAGTCCCCAGGAACGCTATGGCTACACCTTC
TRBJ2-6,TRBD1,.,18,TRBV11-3,CASSSGTGGRSGANVLTF,TGTGCCAGCAGCTCCGGGACAGGGGGCAGGTCTGGGGCCAACGTCCTGACTTTC
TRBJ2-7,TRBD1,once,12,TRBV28,CASRDRDYEQYF,TGTGCCAGCAGGGACAGGGACTACGAGCAGTACTTC
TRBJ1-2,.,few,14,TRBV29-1,CSAGGAAANYGYTF,TGCAGCGCGGGAGGGGCCGCAGCTAACTATGGCTACACCTTC
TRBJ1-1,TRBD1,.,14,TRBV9,CASSPGGVNTEAFF,TGTGCCAGCAGCCCAGGGGGAGTGAACACTGAAGCTTTCTTT
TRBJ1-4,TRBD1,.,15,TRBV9,CASSRQGTTNEKLFF,TGTGCCAGCAGTAGACAGGGGACAACTAATGAAAAACTGTTTTTT
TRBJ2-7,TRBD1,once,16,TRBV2,CASSKLGTALSYEQYF,TGTGCCAGCAGTAAACTAGGGACAGCCTTATCCTACGAGCAGTACTTC
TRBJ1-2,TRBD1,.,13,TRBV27,CASSLGTGDRYTF,TGTGCCAGCAGTCTCGGGACAGGGGACCGCTACACCTTC
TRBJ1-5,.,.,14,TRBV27,CASSLDGGGQPQHF,TGTGCCAGCAGTTTAGATGGGGGAGGTCAGCCCCAGCATTTT
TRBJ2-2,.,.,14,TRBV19,CASNHPGSTGELFF,TGTGCCAGTAACCACCCGGGGAGCACCGGGGAGCTGTTTTTT
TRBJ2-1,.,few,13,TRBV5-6,CASSPGVGNEQFF,TGTGCCAGCAGTCCCGGGGTGGGGAATGAGCAGTTCTTC
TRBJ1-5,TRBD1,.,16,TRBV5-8,CASSLLGTVGNQPQHF,TGTGCCAGCAGCTTGTTAGGGACAGTGGGCAATCAGCCCCAGCATTTT